Presented here are 21 T cell receptor beta chains from one specimen sequenced in a study of T cells in Graves' hyperthyroidism and ophthalmopathy. TCR beta CDR3 regions were amplified from RNA transcripts. HTBI primers were used for first-round RT-PCR of the TCR CDR3. TCRdb called the multiplex PCR reads again in MiXCR, with one record for every CDR3 protein. Among about 350,000 distinct CDR3 sequences listed, roughly 13% were seen once. What was sequenced was blood. The receptors originated from a young woman with Graves' hyperthyroidism.

This clonotype was seen many times. The chain combines TRBV29-1 with TRBJ1-2; 11 bases are shared with TRBD1. The CDR3 runs to 12 residues. Unmatched junction bases numbered 4, after V lost 6 bases and J lost 7 bases. Looked up from germline, CDR1 is SQVTM and CDR2 is ANQGSEA. CDR3 nucleotides: TGCAGCGTGAGGACAGGGGGCGCTGGCTACACCTTC. It translates to CSVRTGGAGYTF.

This clonotype was counted between two and nine times. J is TRBJ2-7 and V is TRBV5-1, with 7 bases lining up with TRBD2. Germline assignment: CDR1 SGHRS and CDR2 YFSETQ. The CDR3 has 13 residues. V dropped 4 bases and J dropped 6; count of bases not matched to a gene: 7. In nucleotides, the CDR3 is TGCGCCAGCAGCCCAAAATGGGGGGGCGAGCAGTACTTC. The encoded protein is CASSPKWGGEQYF.

This clonotype was counted many times. The chain joins TRBV2 to TRBJ2-3; perhaps TRBD2 as D (5 bases). Looked up from germline, CDR1 is SNHLY and CDR2 is FYNNEI. CDR3 size: 14 residues. V was shortened by 3 bases and J by 5 bases, with 12 bases between the two germline ends. The CDR3 DNA follows: TGTGCCAGCAGTGATCGTGGGAGCGTAGATACGCAGTATTTT. Translated: CASSDRGSVDTQYF.

This clonotype was recorded many times. The gene calls are TRBV7-2 and TRBJ2-3; TRBD2 is a possible D gene (5 bases). CDR1 is SGHTA, CDR2 FQGNSA, per germline. This CDR3 has 15 residues. V lost 5 bases, J lost 0 bases, and 12 bases lay in between. The CDR3 DNA is TGTGCCAGCAGCAAAAACGGACTTAGCACAGATACGCAGTATTTT. Its protein is CASSKNGLSTDTQYF.

This clonotype was seen ten or more times. CDR3 amino acids: CSAREALDPYEQYF. In DNA, the CDR3 is TGCAGTGCTAGGGAGGCACTGGATCCCTACGAGCAGTACTTC. The chain joins TRBV20-1 to TRBJ2-7, with a tentative D call TRBD2 (5 bases). Trimming left V 3 bases short and J 2 bases short, with 14 bases between. Germline-derived CDR1 and CDR2 are DFQATT and SNEGSKA (reference sequence). CDR3 length: 14 amino acids.

This clonotype has a count of ten or more. One junction end disagrees with the germline gene, perhaps due to a read error. The chain recombines TRBV7-7 with TRBJ2-5; 10 positions agree with TRBD1. Per the germline V gene, CDR1 is SSHAT and CDR2 is FNYEAQ (reference sequence). This CDR3 spans 14 amino acids. CDR3 bases: TGTGCTAGCAGCTCGACCGGGACAGGGGTGACCCAGTACTTC. This encodes CASSSTGTGVTQYF.

In its sample, this clonotype was seen a few times. The rearrangement uses TRBV12-5 and TRBJ2-3, with 12 bases aligning to TRBD2. CDR1 and CDR2 (germline): LGHNT, FRNRAP. The CDR3 totals 17 residues. The V segment lost 0 bases and the J segment 2 bases; nucleotides outside the gene matches: 3. In DNA, the CDR3 is TGTGCTAGTGGTTTGGTTCTAGCGGGAGGGTACACAGATACGCAGTATTTT. This translates into CASGLVLAGGYTDTQYF.

The chain is built from TRBV28 and TRBJ2-7; D gene unclear. V was clipped by 1 base and J by 6 bases, with 16 bases between them. The CDR3 is 15 residues long. Germline assignment: CDR1 MDHEN and CDR2 SYDVKM. Here the CDR3 DNA reads TGTGCCAGCAGTTTATCGGTAGCCGAACCCCGCGAGCAGTACTTC. This codes for CASSLSVAEPREQYF. The whole variable domain, remainder taken from reference TRBV28 and TRBJ2-7, is DVKVTQSSRYLVKRTGEKVFLECVQDMDHENMFWYRQDPGLGLRLIYFSYDVKMKEKGDIPEGYSVSREKKERFSLILESASTNQTSMYLCASSLSVAEPREQYFGPGTRLTVT.

The table lists this clonotype with a few counts. The CDR3 region is CASSLDRTQETQYF. The CDR3, as DNA: TGTGCCAGCAGCCTGGACAGAACACAAGAGACCCAGTACTTC. This rearrangement joins TRBV12-3 or TRBV12-4 to TRBJ2-5; D is perhaps TRBD1 (6 bases). This CDR3 contains 14 residues. V was cut by 6 bases and J by 2 bases, with 13 bases left in between.

The chain uses TRBV7-8 and TRBJ2-5; D gene ambiguous. Deletions cut 2 bases from V and 2 bases from J, with 3 bases between. The CDR3 covers 12 residues. CDR1 is SGHVS and CDR2 is FQNEAQ in the germline V gene. The chain's CDR3 is CASSLLQETQYF. For the CDR3, the DNA is TGTGCCAGCAGCTTACTTCAAGAGACCCAGTACTTC.

This chain uses TRBV7-9 with TRBJ2-7; D is undetermined. CDR3 length: 14 amino acids. Germline CDR1 SEHNR, CDR2 FQNEAQ (reference sequence). V was trimmed by 3 bases and J by 6 bases, leaving 15 bases between them. The CDR3 is CASSLSGPVSEQYF. Written as DNA, the CDR3 is TGTGCCAGCAGCTTGAGTGGGCCCGTCTCCGAGCAGTACTTC.

This clonotype was seen a handful of times. This chain uses TRBV27 with TRBJ2-2; D unresolved. The CDR3 has 16 residues. CDR1 MNHEY and CDR2 SMNVEV come from the germline V gene (reference sequence). The ends were cut back, 2 bases at V and 3 bases at J, with 13 bases in the middle. The CDR3 region is CASSLGRRVDTGELFF. The CDR3 DNA follows: TGTGCCAGCAGTTTAGGCAGGCGAGTGGACACCGGGGAGCTGTTTTTT.

For this clonotype: Compared with germline, one end of the junction differs, possibly owing to a read error. This chain joins TRBV6-1 and TRBJ1-1; weak D call: TRBD1 (5 bases). Germline CDR1 and CDR2: MNHNS and SASEGT. The CDR3 has 14 amino acids. This CDR3 is CASSLPGTESGALF. CDR3 sequence (DNA): TGTGCCAGCAGTTTACCCGGGACTGAGAGCGGTGCTCTCTTT.

Details on this clonotype: Because the CDR3 is missing its conserved closing phenylalanine or tryptophan, this is likely a read error. The chain links TRBV6-4 to TRBJ1-2; TRBD1 is a possible D gene (5 bases). Trimming removed 3 bases at V and 7 bases at J, with 18 bases between. The length of the CDR3 is 15 residues. The germline V gene has CDR1 MRHNA and CDR2 SNTAGT. CDR3 nucleotides: TGTGCCAGCAGTGAAGGGACTGCGGGCTCATTTGGCTACACCCTC. As protein: CASSEGTAGSFGYTL.

At least ten counts were recorded for this clonotype. The chain recombines TRBV7-8 with TRBJ1-1; D gene uncertain. Germline V gene sequence: CDR1 SGHVS, CDR2 FQNEAQ. Trimming removed 5 bases at V and 2 bases at J, with 9 bases between. This CDR3 contains 13 residues. The CDR3 region is CASSLNGNTEAFF. For the CDR3, the DNA is TGTGCCAGCAGCCTTAACGGAAACACTGAAGCTTTCTTT.

CDR3: CATESGTDTQYF. CDR3 nucleotide sequence: TGTGCCACAGAAAGCGGGACAGATACGCAGTATTTT. The rearrangement links TRBV12-3 or TRBV12-4 to TRBJ2-3; TRBD2 is a possible D gene (6 bases). V was pared by 10 bases and J by 3 bases, with 11 bases between. CDR3 size: 12 residues.

This clonotype occurred a few times. The rearrangement links TRBV19 to TRBJ2-1; no reliable D call. Deletions cut 5 bases from V and 7 bases from J, with 12 bases between. This CDR3 region has 13 residues. Germline-derived CDR1 and CDR2 are LNHDA and SQIVND (reference sequence). CDR3 DNA sequence: TGTGCCAGTAGTCTCCGGGCCTCGAATGAGCAGTTCTTC. Its translation: CASSLRASNEQFF.

The rearrangement links TRBV20-1 to TRBJ2-3, with TRBD2 identical over 8 bases. This CDR3 is built from 14 residues. CDR1 and CDR2 (germline): DFQATT, SNEGSKA (reference sequence). Losses at the gene ends were 6 bases for V and 7 bases for J; bases not matched to a gene: 12. As DNA, the CDR3 is TGCAGTGCAATGACTAGCGCCCGGCGGAATACGCAGTATTTT. Encoded protein: CSAMTSARRNTQYF.

In its sample, this clonotype was seen many times. V usage is TRBV3-1 and J usage is TRBJ1-3, with 11 bases lining up with TRBD1. The junction had 5 bases not matched to a gene; V was cut back by 4 bases and J by 6 bases. The CDR3 length is 15 residues. CDR1 is LGHDT, CDR2 YNNKEL, per germline (reference sequence). CDR3 amino acids: CASSLRDRGLNTIYF. The CDR3, as DNA: TGTGCCAGCAGCCTACGGGACAGGGGGTTAAACACCATATATTTT.

This clonotype was seen repeatedly, ten times or more. The J gene is TRBJ2-7, the V gene TRBV6-6; TRBD1 matches at 7 bases. CDR1 MNHNY and CDR2 SVGAGI come from the germline V gene (reference sequence). The CDR3 totals 16 residues. The J segment lost 0 bases and the V segment lost 2 bases, leaving 7 bases of the junction unmatched. DNA for the CDR3: TGTGCCAGCAGTTACCAAGGGACAGCGTTCTCCTACGAGCAGTACTTC. It translates to CASSYQGTAFSYEQYF.

V and J are TRBV7-8 and TRBJ2-7, with 12 positions matching TRBD2. With 5 bases clipped from V and 3 bases from J, the junction kept 14 bases outside the gene matches. This CDR3 contains 18 residues. Per germline, CDR1 SGHVS and CDR2 FQNEAQ. CDR3 sequence: CASSPLVGLAGQVYEQYF. DNA of the CDR3: TGTGCCAGCAGCCCACTCGTTGGACTAGCGGGACAAGTCTACGAGCAGTACTTC.